Sequencing of this TCR beta chain was carried out in a study of PD-1 blockade in mismatch repair-deficient tumors (dated by TCRdb to 2016 to 2017). Notes on the research overall: The trial enrolled 86 consecutive patients with roughly twelve mismatch repair-deficient cancer types between late 2013 and September 2016, all previously treated and progressing. Tumor-associated T cell clones in the peripheral blood of patients responding to PD-1 blockade were tracked using deep sequencing of TCR CDR3 regions.

Libraries came from the immunoSEQ multiplex PCR assay. The clones in this table, taken by TCRdb from immuneACCESS, are in-frame only. Not every clone is retained; where verified, under half of the shortfall comes from an unresolved V gene, and the cause of the rest is unknown. The sample contains around 39,000 clones, approximately 88% of them found a single time. Together, the top ten hold approximately 1.1% of the sample. The study at large found these results: Tumor-resident clones, often undetectable in blood before treatment, expanded rapidly after pembrolizumab and then contracted, generally before radiologic responses.

For each enrolled patient, mismatch repair deficiency was established using either polymerase chain reaction or immunohistochemistry. TCR sequencing was carried out for three patients who responded to pembrolizumab therapy. Pembrolizumab PD-1 blockade was prospectively tested in advanced mismatch repair-deficient cancers, regardless of tissue of origin, in the phase II trial. Peripheral blood T cell samples were collected serially, before PD-1 blockade began and at several time points afterward. The timing of each blood sample was reported as weeks after the first dose of pembrolizumab. This clone was observed a few times. The specificity of this receptor is unknown. The record has no base qualities; no much larger clone is one base away. Cut back by 2 bases and 7 bases, the V and J ends lie 16 bases apart. There are 14 amino acids in the CDR3, from cysteine to phenylalanine inclusive. The sequence is cut down to CDR3 DNA, 42 bases in frame from base 1. CDR1 is given as SGHRS and CDR2 as YFSETQ, both from the germline V gene.

This specimen was PBMCs, taken approximately 9 months after starting pembrolizumab. The receptor's source is an adult with mismatch repair-deficient cancer. The chain is assembled from TRBV5-1 and TRBJ2-7; the D gene is perhaps TRBD2, on 5 matching bases. The CDR3 region reads CASSLRDGVGEQYF. The nucleotide sequence reads as follows: TGCGCCAGCAGCTTACGAGACGGGGTAGGGGAGCAGTACTTC.